Below, 28 T cell receptor beta chains from the same sample are listed, as sequenced in a study of blood T cell repertoires in COVID-19. Clones were read by immunoSEQ multiplex PCR, and TCRdb kept only the in-frame ones, dropping some. The sample includes about 170,000 clones, roughly four fifths of them seen just once. The sample was peripheral blood. These receptors originate from a woman of 80 years or more with acute or convalescent COVID-19.

This clone was picked up one time. The chain is built from TRBV7-9 and TRBJ2-3; D remains unclear. The germline V and J ends were trimmed by 5 bases and 3 bases, with 9 bases remaining between them. The CDR3 contains 13 residues. Germline loops: CDR1 SEHNR, CDR2 FQNEAQ (reference sequence). CDR3 amino acids: CASSPPGTDTQYF. In DNA form, the CDR3 reads TGTGCCAGCAGCCCCCCCGGGACAGATACGCAGTATTTT.

The rearrangement links TRBV5-1 to TRBJ2-2, with TRBD2 matching 13 bases. There are 16 residues in the CDR3. V shed 0 bases, J shed 6 bases, and the junction held 2 bases outside the gene matches. Per germline, CDR1 SGHRS and CDR2 YFSETQ. The CDR3: CASSLGLAGGPGELFF. The CDR3 region has the DNA TGCGCCAGCAGCTTGGGACTAGCGGGAGGACCCGGGGAGCTGTTTTTT.

A single count supports this clone. One end of the junction does not line up with germline, which may come from a read error. The V gene is TRBV2, the J gene TRBJ2-3, with D possibly matching TRBD2 (6 bases). The germline gives CDR1 SNHLY, CDR2 FYNNEI. There are 13 residues in the CDR3. The chain's CDR3 is CASSPNLLATRDF. The CDR3 region has the DNA TGTGCCAGCAGCCCTAACCTACTAGCAACCCGGGATTTT.

Only a few counts were recorded for this clone. This sample includes further DNA sequences coding for the same CDR3. The chain joins TRBV6-5 to TRBJ1-1; no definite D call. Trimming removed 5 bases at V and 5 bases at J, with 12 bases between. Germline-derived CDR1 and CDR2 are MNHEY and SVGAGI. There are 13 residues in the CDR3. The CDR3 protein is CASSLSRETEAFF. DNA of the CDR3: TGTGCCAGCAGTCTGTCGAGGGAAACTGAAGCTTTCTTT.

The chain uses TRBV7-8 and TRBJ1-2, with D tentatively TRBD1 (5 bases). The germline V gene has CDR1 SGHVS and CDR2 FQNEAQ. This CDR3 contains 15 residues. V was pared by 0 bases and J by 6 bases, with 14 bases between. The CDR3 region is CASSLALDNLHGYTF. The CDR3 DNA is TGTGCCAGCAGCTTAGCGCTGGACAATCTTCATGGCTACACCTTC.

This rearrangement joins TRBV5-1 to TRBJ2-2, with D tentatively TRBD1 (6 bases). This CDR3 has 17 amino acids. V was shortened by 0 bases and J by 4 bases, with 16 bases between the two germline ends. The germline V gene encodes CDR1 SGHRS and CDR2 YFSETQ. The CDR3 DNA reads as TGCGCCAGCAGCTTGGGGGGGCTAAACCTACGCACCGGGGAGCTGTTTTTT. Its protein is CASSLGGLNLRTGELFF. Drawing the rest from reference TRBV5-1 and TRBJ2-2, the complete variable domain is KAGVTQTPRYLIKTRGQQVTLSCSPISGHRSVSWYQQTPGQGLQFLFEYFSETQRNKGNFPGRFSGRQFSNSRSEMNVSTLELGDSALYLCASSLGGLNLRTGELFFGEGSRLTVL.

This chain connects TRBV28 to TRBJ2-5; no definite D call. Germline CDR1 and CDR2: MDHEN and SYDVKM. Trimming removed 4 bases from V and 5 bases from J, with 5 bases in between. This CDR3 region has 11 residues. The CDR3, as DNA: TGTGCCAGCAGTTCACTGGAGACCCAGTACTTC. Residues: CASSSLETQYF.

This chain uses TRBV20-1 with TRBJ2-3; no clear D gene. V was cut by 3 bases and J by 1 base, with 14 bases left in between. Germline V lookup: CDR1 DFQATT, CDR2 SNEGSKA (reference sequence). CDR3 length: 15 amino acids. The CDR3 loop reads CSASMASEGTDTQYF. DNA of the CDR3: TGCAGTGCTAGTATGGCCAGCGAGGGCACAGATACGCAGTATTTT.

This clone showed up just a few times. The chain carries TRBV3-1 (or the pseudogene TRBV3-2) and TRBJ1-6; D gene unclear. Germline V gene data show CDR1 as LGHDT and CDR2 as YNNKEL (reference sequence). The CDR3 runs to 13 residues. V shed 4 bases and J shed 4 bases, with 5 bases lying between them. As DNA, the CDR3 is TGTGCCAGCAGCCCGGAGTATAATTCACCCCTCCACTTT. It translates to CASSPEYNSPLHF.

CDR3 coding DNA: TGCGCCAGCAGCTTGGGGGGCCCAGGGGATGAAAAACTGTTTTTT. Its protein is CASSLGGPGDEKLFF. The chain carries TRBV5-1 and TRBJ1-4; weak D call: TRBD1 (6 bases). V was cut by 0 bases and J by 6 bases, with 12 bases left in between. Germline assignment: CDR1 SGHRS and CDR2 YFSETQ. The CDR3 spans 15 residues.

The chain combines TRBV12-3 or TRBV12-4 with TRBJ1-1; D is ambiguous. The CDR3 runs to 13 residues. V dropped 1 base and J dropped 11 bases, with 14 bases sitting between them. For the CDR3, the DNA is TGTGCCAGCAGTTTAGGCGGTAGTAAGTTTGCTTTCTTT. Translating gives CASSLGGSKFAFF.

CDR3 amino acids: CASSIDRTNYGYTF. The CDR3 DNA reads as TGTGCCAGTAGTATTGACAGGACTAACTATGGCTACACCTTC. The rearrangement uses TRBV19 and TRBJ1-2, with TRBD1 as a possible D gene (6 bases). Trimming took off 3 bases at V and 0 bases at J, with 8 bases between the two ends. Germline CDR1 reads LNHDA; CDR2 reads SQIVND (reference sequence). CDR3 length equals 14 residues.

V usage is TRBV5-8 and J usage is TRBJ2-1; D ambiguous. V lost 4 bases, J lost 0 bases, and 14 bases lay in between. This CDR3 region has 16 residues. The germline V gene encodes CDR1 SGHTS and CDR2 YDEGEE. DNA for the CDR3: TGTGCCAGCAGCCGGAGTATGTTGAGCTCCTACAATGAGCAGTTCTTC. It yields the protein CASSRSMLSSYNEQFF.

This sequence joins TRBV6-6 and TRBJ2-3, with D possibly being TRBD2 (6 bases). This CDR3 has 15 amino acids. The germline V gene has CDR1 MNHNY and CDR2 SVGAGI (reference sequence). V lost 5 bases to trimming and J lost 4 bases, with 16 bases between them. CDR3: CASSDPGATPDTQYF. The CDR3 DNA reads TGTGCCAGCAGTGATCCGGGAGCGACACCAGATACGCAGTATTTT.

This clone was observed a single time. V gene TRBV5-6 combines with J gene TRBJ2-7; maybe TRBD2 (6 bases). The CDR3 is made up of 16 amino acids. Germline lookup yields CDR1 SGHDT and CDR2 YYEEEE. Trimming left V 4 bases short and J 0 bases short, with 17 bases between. This chain's CDR3 is CASSHTAGLSSYEQYF. CDR3 bases: TGTGCCAGCAGCCACACTGCGGGGTTGAGCTCCTACGAGCAGTACTTC.

The chain recombines TRBV6-2 or TRBV6-3 with TRBJ1-5; 12 nucleotides match TRBD1. CDR1 and CDR2 from the germline V gene are MNHEY and SVGEGT. The CDR3 sequence is 20 residues long. J lost 6 bases, V lost 2 bases, and 17 bases had no gene match. For the CDR3, the DNA is TGTGCCAGCAGTTACCCCACGGGACAGGGGGCCCCTCGCGGATTTCAGCCCCAGCATTTT. Translation: CASSYPTGQGAPRGFQPQHF.

The rearrangement joins TRBV7-9 to TRBJ2-1; D gene unclear. CDR1 is SEHNR, CDR2 FQNEAQ, per germline (reference sequence). Trimming pared 0 bases from V and 3 bases from J, leaving 15 bases between. This CDR3 comprises 17 residues. Here the CDR3 DNA reads TGTGCCAGCAGCTTAGCGCCGGCAGGCCAGTTCTACAATGAGCAGTTCTTC. As protein: CASSLAPAGQFYNEQFF.

The gene calls are TRBV7-9 and TRBJ2-2, with D possibly matching TRBD2 (5 bases). The CDR3 length is 14 residues. V lost 4 bases, J lost 4 bases, and 10 bases lay in between. The germline V gene encodes CDR1 SEHNR and CDR2 FQNEAQ (reference sequence). Written as DNA, the CDR3 is TGTGCCAGCAGCTACCGAGGAGGCACCGGGGAGCTGTTTTTT. Its translation: CASSYRGGTGELFF.

The J gene is TRBJ1-1, the V gene TRBV6-5, with a weak D call TRBD1 (5 bases). Trimming stripped 6 bases from V and 3 bases from J, with 14 bases between. Germline lookup yields CDR1 MNHEY and CDR2 SVGAGI. There are 14 residues in the CDR3. This CDR3 is CASRRAGRDTEAFF. The CDR3 DNA sequence: TGTGCCAGCAGAAGGGCAGGGAGGGACACTGAAGCTTTCTTT.

The rearrangement uses TRBV28 and TRBJ2-3; weak D call: TRBD1 (5 bases). Trimming cost V 2 bases and J 1 base, with 13 bases left between them. CDR1 and CDR2 (germline): MDHEN, SYDVKM. CDR3 length: 16 amino acids. The CDR3 DNA reads as TGTGCCAGCAGTTTAGTCAGGGCCATGGGCACAGATACGCAGTATTTT. It yields the protein CASSLVRAMGTDTQYF. The full variable domain, in which reference TRBV28 and TRBJ2-3 provide the parts outside the CDR3, is DVKVTQSSRYLVKRTGEKVFLECVQDMDHENMFWYRQDPGLGLRLIYFSYDVKMKEKGDIPEGYSVSREKKERFSLILESASTNQTSMYLCASSLVRAMGTDTQYFGPGTRLTVL.

This chain uses TRBV18 with TRBJ2-7, with a tentative D call TRBD1 (6 bases). The V end lost 6 bases, the J end lost 6 bases, and 15 bases lay between the germline ends. CDR3 length equals 13 residues. The germline V gene encodes CDR1 KGHSH and CDR2 LQKENI. The DNA of the CDR3 is TGTGCCAGCTCCCAGAACAGGGTTCCCGAGCAGTACTTC. Encoded protein: CASSQNRVPEQYF. The variable domain in full, with the rest retrieved from reference TRBV18 and TRBJ2-7, is NAGVMQNPRHLVRRRGQEARLRCSPMKGHSHVYWYRQLPEEGLKFMVYLQKENIIDESGMPKERFSAEFPKEGPSILRIQQVVRGDSAAYFCASSQNRVPEQYFGPGTRLTVT.

J is TRBJ2-1 and V is TRBV11-3; maybe TRBD1 (5 bases). Germline V gene lookup returns CDR1 SGHNT and CDR2 YENEEA. Trimming stripped 1 base from V and 0 bases from J, with 13 bases between. The CDR3 is 17 residues long. This CDR3 is CASSLAPGPSSYNEQFF. CDR3 DNA: TGTGCCAGCAGCTTAGCTCCAGGGCCTAGCTCCTACAATGAGCAGTTCTTC. The variable domain in full, with the rest retrieved from reference TRBV11-3 and TRBJ2-1, is EAGVVQSPRYKIIEKKQPVAFWCNPISGHNTLYWYLQNLGQGPELLIRYENEEAVDDSQLPKDRFSAERLKGVDSTLKIQPAELGDSAVYLCASSLAPGPSSYNEQFFGPGTRLTVL.

The chain couples TRBV10-3 to TRBJ2-6; TRBD1 might be the D (6 bases). CDR3 size: 19 residues. In germline, CDR1 is ENHRY, CDR2 SYGVKD. With 0 bases removed from V and 0 bases from J, the gap between germline ends came to 15 bases. CDR3 protein: CAISESRPGQSSGANVLTF. In DNA, the CDR3 is TGTGCCATCAGTGAGTCCAGACCGGGACAATCCTCTGGGGCCAACGTCCTGACTTTC.

This sequence joins TRBV5-1 and TRBJ2-3, with TRBD2 matching 7 bases. After removal of 7 bases from V and 7 bases from J, the junction contained 9 bases not matched to a gene. This CDR3 region has 13 residues. Germline-derived CDR1 and CDR2 are SGHRS and YFSETQ. The CDR3 spells CASGPPGGHTQYF. The CDR3 region has the DNA TGCGCCAGCGGCCCGCCGGGGGGTCATACGCAGTATTTT.

On this clone: One end of the junction is discordant with germline, which a read error may explain. The CDR3 sequence is CAIRGDTNPYGYTF. The CDR3 nucleotides read TGTGCAATCAGGGGGGACACGAACCCCTATGGCTACACCTTC. The chain is built from TRBV10-3 and TRBJ1-2; 7 bases match TRBD1. Germline CDR1 and CDR2: ENHRY and SYGVKD. This CDR3 contains 14 residues.

J is TRBJ2-3 and V is TRBV30, with 7 bases matching TRBD2. CDR1 and CDR2 (germline): GTSNPN, SVGIG (reference sequence). V was clipped by 8 bases and J by 1 base; unmatched bases: 9. The CDR3 length is 14 residues. The CDR3 bases are TGTGCCGGGCCTAGCGGACGTGGCACAGATACGCAGTATTTT. Translation gives CAGPSGRGTDTQYF.

V is TRBV24-1 and J is TRBJ2-2; 9 bases are shared with TRBD1. After removal of 2 bases from V and 3 bases from J, the junction contained 12 bases not matched to a gene. This CDR3 contains 19 residues. From germline, CDR1 is KGHDR and CDR2 SFDVKD. The CDR3 nucleotides read TGTGCCACCAGTGATTCGAGAGGGCCGGGACAGGGTTACACCGGGGAGCTGTTTTTT. Its translation is CATSDSRGPGQGYTGELFF.

This clone was observed a handful of times. V usage is TRBV5-1 and J usage is TRBJ1-1; 7 bases line up with TRBD1. Unmatched junction bases numbered 8, after V lost 5 bases and J lost 1 base. The germline V gene encodes CDR1 SGHRS and CDR2 YFSETQ. The CDR3 is made up of 15 amino acids. This CDR3 is CASRGKTGPNTEAFF. In nucleotides, the CDR3 is TGCGCCAGCAGAGGGAAGACAGGGCCGAACACTGAAGCTTTCTTT.